This T cell receptor beta chain comes out of a study of blood T cell repertoires in COVID-19. Study-level background: From T cells, B-cell-depleted T cells, or PBMCs came the material, which was cDNA or gDNA.

Per the study methods: Amplification with reference gene primers provided the estimates of nucleated cell counts. Sequencing used immunoSEQ multiplex PCR; TCRdb keeps in-frame clones, though not all of them. V, J and clone size derive from that table, while D and trimming were established from the DNA sequence. This table holds about 260,000 clones, roughly 84% found once. The specimen sequenced was peripheral blood. The source is a man in his 60s with acute or convalescent COVID-19.

The CDR3 coding sequence is TGCGCCAGCAGCTTGTTGGGACAGGGACATTACGGCTACACCTTC. It translates to CASSLLGQGHYGYTF. The chain uses TRBV5-1 and TRBJ1-2, with 9 bases lining up with TRBD1. Trimming at V came to 1 base and at J to 8 bases, leaving 9 bases not matched to a gene. The CDR3 covers 15 residues. Germline V gives CDR1 SGHRS, CDR2 YFSETQ.